Following are 5 T cell receptor beta chains from one sample sequenced in a study of T cell clusters in autoimmune cytopenias. Multiplex touch-down PCR amplified TRB using TRB-A and TRB-B pools in one tube. No DNA is given; TCRdb re-called the multiplex PCR reads and lists each CDR3 protein once. Its clone listing holds 6,000 to 7,000 distinct CDR3 sequences. Tens of thousands of genome equivalents of blood DNA were amplified for TRB. The same data also went into a second study, on T cell repertoires in aging, cancer and after chemotherapy.

The sample consisted of peripheral blood. The receptors here all came from a human donor in good health.

This clonotype is medium-sized (0.01 to 0.1%) by frequency. The chain couples TRBV6-1 to TRBJ1-2. Per germline, CDR1 MNHNS and CDR2 SASEGT. The CDR3 sequence is 13 residues long. The CDR3 spells CASSEAGDYGYTF.

This clonotype is classed as medium-sized (0.01 to 0.1%) by frequency. This rearrangement joins TRBV6-6 to TRBJ2-7; there is no DNA to check the TCRdb D call of TRBD1. The CDR3 runs 15 residues. CDR1 MNHNY and CDR2 SVGAGI come from the germline V gene (reference sequence). The CDR3 sequence: CASRYTGDGSYEQYF.

Frequency places this clonotype as medium-sized (0.01 to 0.1%). This chain connects TRBV29-1 to TRBJ1-2; TCRdb outputs TRBD1, but without DNA this stays unchecked. This CDR3 is built from 13 residues. Germline values: CDR1 SQVTM, CDR2 ANQGSEA. The CDR3 protein is CSVEDRGGYGYTF.

This clonotype is classed as medium-sized (0.01 to 0.1%) by frequency. The chain combines TRBV15 with TRBJ1-4; without DNA, the TCRdb call of TRBD1 cannot be checked. Germline CDR1 LNHNV, CDR2 YYDKDF (reference sequence). This CDR3 is built from 14 residues. The CDR3 protein is CATSRQDTDEKLFF.

The chain has TRBV6-2 or TRBV6-3 and TRBJ2-2. CDR1 and CDR2 from the germline V gene are MNHEY and SVGEGT. The CDR3 length is 15 residues. CDR3 sequence: CASSYSLGGTGELFF.